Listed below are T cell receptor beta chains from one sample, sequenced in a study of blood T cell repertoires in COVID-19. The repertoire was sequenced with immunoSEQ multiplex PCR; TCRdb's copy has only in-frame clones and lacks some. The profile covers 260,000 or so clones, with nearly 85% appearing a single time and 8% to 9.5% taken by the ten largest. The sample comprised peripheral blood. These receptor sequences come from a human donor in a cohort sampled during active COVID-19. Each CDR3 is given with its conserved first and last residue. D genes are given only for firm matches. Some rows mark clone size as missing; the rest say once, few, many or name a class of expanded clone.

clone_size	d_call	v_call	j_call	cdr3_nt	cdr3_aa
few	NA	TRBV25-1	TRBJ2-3	TGTGCCAGCAGTGACCCCGGGGGTAGTTCAGATACGCAGTATTTT	CASSDPGGSSDTQYF
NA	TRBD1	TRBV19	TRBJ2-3	TGTGCCAGTAGTAACAGGGGTGGTACAGATACGCAGTATTTT	CASSNRGGTDTQYF
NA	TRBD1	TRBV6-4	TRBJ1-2	TGTGCCAGCAGTGGACAGGGGGATCTTGGCTACACCTTC	CASSGQGDLGYTF
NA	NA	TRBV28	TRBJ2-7	TGTGCCAGCAGTTTAGCACGCGAACGGTACTTC	CASSLARERYF
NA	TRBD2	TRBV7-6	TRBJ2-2	TGTGCCAGCAGCTTAGAACTAGCGGGAGGAAGGAACACCGGGGAGCTGTTTTTT	CASSLELAGGRNTGELFF
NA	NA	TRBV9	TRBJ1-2	TGTGCCAGCAGCGTAGCTACGGGAGGATACTATGGCTACACCTTC	CASSVATGGYYGYTF
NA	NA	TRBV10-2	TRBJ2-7	TGCGCCACCTCGGTTCCCCCACGCAACGAGCAGTACTTC	CATSVPPRNEQYF
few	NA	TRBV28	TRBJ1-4	TGTGCCAGCACCCAAGATGCCTTGACAGGATATGGAGGAAAACTGTTTTTT	CASTQDALTGYGGKLFF
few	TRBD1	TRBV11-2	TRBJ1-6	TGTGCCAGCAGCGCCCGCGGACAGGTCCGGGGCGGAGGTTCACCCCTCCACTTT	CASSARGQVRGGGSPLHF
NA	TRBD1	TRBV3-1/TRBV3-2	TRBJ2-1	TGTGCCAGCAGCCAAGACCTATCAGGGGACAGGAGCTACAATGAGCAGTTCTTC	CASSQDLSGDRSYNEQFF
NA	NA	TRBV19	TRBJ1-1	TGTGCCAGTAGGACCGACAGCTGGAACGCTGAAGCTTTCTTT	CASRTDSWNAEAFF
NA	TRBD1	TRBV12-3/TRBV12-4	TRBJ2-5	TGTGCCAGCAGTGCGGACAGGGCAGAGACCCAGTACTTC	CASSADRAETQYF
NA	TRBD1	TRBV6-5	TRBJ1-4	TGTGCCAGCAGTCGACAGGGAGGCGATGAAAAACTGTTTTTT	CASSRQGGDEKLFF
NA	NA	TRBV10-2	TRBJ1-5	TGCGCCAGCAGTGTCGGAGGGGCCGGACAGCCCCAGCATTTT	CASSVGGAGQPQHF
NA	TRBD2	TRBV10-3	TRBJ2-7	TGTGCCATCAGTGACAGGGAGGGCAGCGAGCAGTACTTC	CAISDREGSEQYF
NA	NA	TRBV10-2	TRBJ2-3	TGCGCCAGCAGTCAGGCGGGAATCCCAGATACGCAGTATTTT	CASSQAGIPDTQYF
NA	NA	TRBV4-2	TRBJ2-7	TGTGCCAGCAGCCAAGTAGTCGGTGGGGCCGAGCAGTACTTC	CASSQVVGGAEQYF
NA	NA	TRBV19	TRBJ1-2	TGTGCCAGTAGACCCCTGACAGGAACTAACTATGGCTACACCTTC	CASRPLTGTNYGYTF
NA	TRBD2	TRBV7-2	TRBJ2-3	TGTGCCAGCAGCTTAATCGGGGGTAGCGGGGGGGCCACAGATACGCAGTATTTT	CASSLIGGSGGATDTQYF
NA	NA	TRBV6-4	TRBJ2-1	TGTGCCAGCAGTCCCCTACAAGGCGGGACTTACAATGAGCAGTTCTTC	CASSPLQGGTYNEQFF
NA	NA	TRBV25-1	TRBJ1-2	TGTGCCAGCAGTGTAACGTTCGGGGATTCGGTCGGCTACACCTTC	CASSVTFGDSVGYTF
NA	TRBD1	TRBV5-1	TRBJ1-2	TGCGCCAGCAGCTTGGCAAGGACAGGGGTTAACTATGGCTACACCTTC	CASSLARTGVNYGYTF
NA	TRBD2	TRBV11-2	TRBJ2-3	TGTGCCAGCAGCTTAGTCCCTAGCGGGAGGGCGGGAGATACGCAGTATTTT	CASSLVPSGRAGDTQYF
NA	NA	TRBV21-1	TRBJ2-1	TGTGCCAGCAGACAGGGACTAGCGGGAGCTTGTTCCTACAATGAGCAGTTCTTC	CASRQGLAGACSYNEQFF
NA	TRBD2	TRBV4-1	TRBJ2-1	TGCGCCAGCAGCCAAGATCTAGCGGGAGTTGGGAATGAGCAGTTCTTC	CASSQDLAGVGNEQFF
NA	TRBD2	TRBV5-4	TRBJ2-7	TGTGCCAGCAGCTTTGGACTAGCGGGAGGGACAAGGAGCGAGCAGTACTTC	CASSFGLAGGTRSEQYF
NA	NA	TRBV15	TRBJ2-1	TGTGCCACCAGCAGAGATCCATGGAAGGGGAGGGGGAATGAGCAGTTCTTC	CATSRDPWKGRGNEQFF
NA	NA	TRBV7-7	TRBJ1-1	TGTGCTAGCAGCAGGACACTGAACACTGAAGCTTTCTTT	CASSRTLNTEAFF
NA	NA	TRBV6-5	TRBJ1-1	TGTGCCAGCAGACAGAACACTGAAGCTTTCTTT	CASRQNTEAFF
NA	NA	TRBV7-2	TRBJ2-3	TGTGCCAGCAGCTTACAGCGGTTCTATAGCACAGATACGCAGTATTTT	CASSLQRFYSTDTQYF
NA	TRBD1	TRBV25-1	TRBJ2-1	TGTGCCAGCAGTGAACGGGGGCAGGGGGCTGTAGTCAATGAGCAGTTCTTC	CASSERGQGAVVNEQFF
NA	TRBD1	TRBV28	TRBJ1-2	TGTGCCAGTGTGGACAGGGGGGTAAACTATGGCTACACCTTC	CASVDRGVNYGYTF
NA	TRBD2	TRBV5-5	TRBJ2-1	TGTGCCAGCAGCTTCGGACTAGCGGGAGTAGGTGAGCAGTTCTTC	CASSFGLAGVGEQFF
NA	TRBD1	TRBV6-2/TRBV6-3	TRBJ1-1	TGTGCCAGCAGTTACTATGTGGGCCAGGGGGCCATGAACACTGAAGCTTTCTTT	CASSYYVGQGAMNTEAFF
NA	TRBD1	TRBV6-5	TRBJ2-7	TGTGCCAGCGCCGATTACGGGACAGGGTCCTACGAGCAGTACTTC	CASADYGTGSYEQYF
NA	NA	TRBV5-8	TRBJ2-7	TGTGCCAGCAGCTTTGGCTCGTCCAGCGTCTACGAGCAGTACTTC	CASSFGSSSVYEQYF
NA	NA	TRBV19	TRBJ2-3	TGTGCCAGTAGTATAAGAGCTAGCCAAGGATCAGATACGCAGTATTTT	CASSIRASQGSDTQYF
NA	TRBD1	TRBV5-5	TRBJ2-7	TGTGCCAGCAGCTTGCCCGGGACAGGAGGCTACGAGCAGTACTTC	CASSLPGTGGYEQYF
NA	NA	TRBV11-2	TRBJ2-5	TGTGCCAGCAGCTTGAATAGGGGAACGGGCTTAGAGACCCAGTACTTC	CASSLNRGTGLETQYF
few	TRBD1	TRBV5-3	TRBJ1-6	TGTGCCAGAAGCCGACCCGACAGGGGGCCTTCACCCCTCCACTTT	CARSRPDRGPSPLHF
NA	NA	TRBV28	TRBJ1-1	TGTGCCAGCAGTCCACTTCAAGGATACAGAGCAATGAACACTGAAGCTTTCTTT	CASSPLQGYRAMNTEAFF
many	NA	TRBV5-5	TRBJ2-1	TGTGCCAGCAGCAACCGGACAGCCTTATACAATGAGCAGTTCTTC	CASSNRTALYNEQFF
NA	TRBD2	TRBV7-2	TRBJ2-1	TGTGCCAGCAGCCTCTACGGGACTAGCGGAGACAATGAGCAGTTCTTC	CASSLYGTSGDNEQFF
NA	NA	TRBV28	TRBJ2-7	TGTGCCAGCAGTCAATGGGGGACTCACTACGAGCAGTACTTC	CASSQWGTHYEQYF
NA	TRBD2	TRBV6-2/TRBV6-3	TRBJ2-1	TGTGCCAGCAGTTCCCAAAGGGCTAGCGGGAGACTTAATGAGCAGTTCTTC	CASSSQRASGRLNEQFF
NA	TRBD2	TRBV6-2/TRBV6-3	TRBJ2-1	TGTGCCAGCAGTCAACTAGCGGGGACATACAATGAGCAGTTCTTC	CASSQLAGTYNEQFF
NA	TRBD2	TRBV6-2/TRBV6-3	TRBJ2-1	TGTGCCAGCAGCCGGACTAGCGGGGGGCGGAATGAGCAGTTCTTC	CASSRTSGGRNEQFF
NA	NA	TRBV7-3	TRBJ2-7	TGTGCCAGCAGCTTAAACAGGGACTCCTACGAGCAGTACTTC	CASSLNRDSYEQYF
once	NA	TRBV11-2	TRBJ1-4	TGTGCCAGCAGCTCTACAGGACACCCCAATGAAAAACTGTTTTTT	CASSSTGHPNEKLFF
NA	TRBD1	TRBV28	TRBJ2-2	TGTGCCAGCAGTTTATTGCAGGGGGCGAGCTTTATCGGGGAGCTGTTTTTT	CASSLLQGASFIGELFF
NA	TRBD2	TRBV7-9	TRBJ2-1	TGTGCCAGCAGCTCCGTTGTAGCGGGCAATAGAAAGTTCTTC	CASSSVVAGNRKFF